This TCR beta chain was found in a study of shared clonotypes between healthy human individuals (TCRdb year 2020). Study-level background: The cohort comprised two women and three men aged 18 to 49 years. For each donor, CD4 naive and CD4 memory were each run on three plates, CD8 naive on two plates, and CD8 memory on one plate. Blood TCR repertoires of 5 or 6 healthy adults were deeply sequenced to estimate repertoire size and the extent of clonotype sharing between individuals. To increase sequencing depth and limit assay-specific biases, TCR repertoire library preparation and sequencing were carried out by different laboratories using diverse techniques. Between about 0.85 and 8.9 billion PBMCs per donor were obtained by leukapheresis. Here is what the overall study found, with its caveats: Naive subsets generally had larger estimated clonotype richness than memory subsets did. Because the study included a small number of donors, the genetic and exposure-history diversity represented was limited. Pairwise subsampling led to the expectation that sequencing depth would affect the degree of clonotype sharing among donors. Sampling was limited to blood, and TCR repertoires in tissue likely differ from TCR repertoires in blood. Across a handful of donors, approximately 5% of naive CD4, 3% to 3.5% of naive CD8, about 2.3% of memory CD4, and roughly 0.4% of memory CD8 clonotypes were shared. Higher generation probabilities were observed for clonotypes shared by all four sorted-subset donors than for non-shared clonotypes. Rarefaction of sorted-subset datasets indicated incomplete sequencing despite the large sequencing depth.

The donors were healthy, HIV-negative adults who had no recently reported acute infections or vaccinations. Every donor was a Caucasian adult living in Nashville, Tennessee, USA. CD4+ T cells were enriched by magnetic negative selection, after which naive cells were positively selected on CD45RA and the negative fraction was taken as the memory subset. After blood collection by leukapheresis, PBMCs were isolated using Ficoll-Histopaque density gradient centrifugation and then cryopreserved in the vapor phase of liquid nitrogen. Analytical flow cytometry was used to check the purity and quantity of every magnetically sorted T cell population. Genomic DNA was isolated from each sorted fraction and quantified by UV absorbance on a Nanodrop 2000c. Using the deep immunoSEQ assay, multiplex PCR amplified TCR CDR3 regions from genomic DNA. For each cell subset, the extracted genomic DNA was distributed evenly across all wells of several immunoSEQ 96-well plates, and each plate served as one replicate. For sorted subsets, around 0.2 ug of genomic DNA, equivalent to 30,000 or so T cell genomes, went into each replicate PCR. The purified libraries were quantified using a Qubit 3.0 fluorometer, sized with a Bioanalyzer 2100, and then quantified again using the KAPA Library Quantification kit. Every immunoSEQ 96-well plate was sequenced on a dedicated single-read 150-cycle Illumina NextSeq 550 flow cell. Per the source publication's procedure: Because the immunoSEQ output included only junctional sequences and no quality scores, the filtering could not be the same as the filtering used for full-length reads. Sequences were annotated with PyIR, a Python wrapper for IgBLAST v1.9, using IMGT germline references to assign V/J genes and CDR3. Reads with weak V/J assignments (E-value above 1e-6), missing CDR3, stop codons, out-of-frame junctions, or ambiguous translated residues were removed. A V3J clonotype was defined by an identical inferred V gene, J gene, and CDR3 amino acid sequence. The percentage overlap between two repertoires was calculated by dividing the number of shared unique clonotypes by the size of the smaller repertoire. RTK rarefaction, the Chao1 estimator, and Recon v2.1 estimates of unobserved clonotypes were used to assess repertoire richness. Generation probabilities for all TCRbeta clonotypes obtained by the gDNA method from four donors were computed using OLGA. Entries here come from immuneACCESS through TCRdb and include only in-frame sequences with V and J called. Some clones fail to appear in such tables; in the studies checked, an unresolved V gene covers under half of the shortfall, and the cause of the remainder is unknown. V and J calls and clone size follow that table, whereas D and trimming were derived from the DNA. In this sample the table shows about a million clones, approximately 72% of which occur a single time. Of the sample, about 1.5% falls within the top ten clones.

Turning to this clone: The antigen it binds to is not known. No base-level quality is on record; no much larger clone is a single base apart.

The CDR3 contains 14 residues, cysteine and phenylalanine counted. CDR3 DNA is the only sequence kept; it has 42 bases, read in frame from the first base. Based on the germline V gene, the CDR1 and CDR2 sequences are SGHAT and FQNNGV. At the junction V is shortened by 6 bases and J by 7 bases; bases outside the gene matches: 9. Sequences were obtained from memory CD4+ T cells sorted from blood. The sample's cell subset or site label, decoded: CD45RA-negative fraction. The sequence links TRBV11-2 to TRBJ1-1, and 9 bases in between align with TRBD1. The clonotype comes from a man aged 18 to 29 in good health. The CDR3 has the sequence CASRTTGGEGEAFF. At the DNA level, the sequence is TGTGCCAGCAGAACGACAGGGGGAGAAGGTGAAGCTTTCTTT.